This T cell receptor beta chain was captured by sequencing in a study of cytomegalovirus exposure and HLA in healthy donors. Study-level background: Approximately 200 million T cells yielded over 90 million unique TCR beta sequences in earlier analysis. Study-wide findings and caveats: Later work showed greater clonal expansion in HLA-associated TCR beta chains than in equally common others.

PCR employed 60 Vbeta and 13 Jbeta primers. Sequenced by immunoSEQ multiplex PCR; TCRdb stores in-frame clones only, minus some. Of 150,000 to 200,000 clones listed, around 90% are singletons. With respect to this clone: Its specificity is not known. Relative to the germline gene, one junction end is altered; a read error may explain this.

Although they were nominally healthy when sampled, donors likely had unrecorded immune exposures. This CDR3 has 16 amino acids. Looked up from germline, CDR1 is LGHNA and CDR2 is YNFKEQ. This chain connects TRBV4-2 to TRBJ1-1, with D unclear. The sequence was obtained from a young woman in good health and CMV-seronegative. Sequencing was carried out using PBMCs. The CDR3 DNA reads as TGTGCCGGCAGCCAAGATCGTGCGGCAGCACCCACTGAAGCTTTCTTT. It is translated as CAGSQDRAAAPTEAFF.